These T cell receptor beta chains were read from a single sample in a study of blood T cell repertoires in COVID-19. The protocol was immunoSEQ multiplex PCR, while the TCRdb copy is restricted to in-frame clones and leaves out a portion. The repertoire has 30,000 to 50,000 clones, approximately 80% of them found once; the top ten carry more than 14%. The source material was peripheral blood. These TCRs come from a man aged 45-60 years with active or convalescent COVID-19. CDR3s include the opening cysteine and the closing phenylalanine or tryptophan.

TRBV9,CASSVVGDRGHEQYF
TRBV3-1/TRBV3-2,CASSQADNQPQHF
TRBV25-1,CASTGRGPSNTEAFF
TRBV4-1,CASSQVQGGQPQHF
TRBV12-5,CASGTADSGANVLTF
TRBV19,CASSMAGGPSFQPQHF
TRBV3-1/TRBV3-2,CASSQGPGSAQYF
TRBV7-2,CASSLGPSSGGYHF
TRBV7-9,CASSSRGVNYGYTF
TRBV11-2,CASSLAVSNQPQHF
TRBV6-1,CASSERNRGVLF
TRBV5-4,CASSSGARLAAQYF
TRBV19,CASSNDRETSPLHF
TRBV2,CARGGGLNTEAFF
TRBV9,CASSPYGGVEEKLFF
TRBV9,CASSIPNRDRANTGELFF
TRBV13,CASSGQGQNIQYF